These 20 T cell receptor beta chains were sequenced from one sample in a study of cytomegalovirus exposure and HLA in healthy donors. Some clones are missing from TCRdb's copy, which holds only in-frame ones; the method was immunoSEQ multiplex PCR. The data show 250,000 to 350,000 clones, 88% seen once. The sequenced material came from PBMCs. The receptors stem from a woman aged 18-29 years in good health and CMV-seronegative.

This sequence joins TRBV5-1 and TRBJ1-6; maybe TRBD1 (5 bases). Germline-derived CDR1 and CDR2 are SGHRS and YFSETQ. CDR3 length equals 16 residues. The ends were cut back, 4 bases at V and 5 bases at J, with 16 bases in the middle. CDR3 in amino acids: CASSRFSTEDNSPLHF. The CDR3 DNA follows: TGCGCCAGCAGCCGGTTTTCGACAGAAGATAATTCACCCCTCCACTTT.

The gene calls are TRBV9 and TRBJ2-1; perhaps TRBD2 as D (5 bases). The germline V gene encodes CDR1 SGDLS and CDR2 YYNGEE. The CDR3 spans 15 residues. V shed 3 bases and J shed 3 bases, with 13 bases lying between them. DNA of the CDR3: TGTGCCAGCAGCGCAGCGGTAAACCTCTACAATGAGCAGTTCTTC. Its protein is CASSAAVNLYNEQFF.

V gene TRBV5-4 combines with J gene TRBJ2-1; 8 bases are a match to TRBD2. The CDR3 has 16 amino acids. V trimming: 5 bases; J trimming: 1 base; junction bases outside the gene matches: 8. Germline V lookup: CDR1 SGHNT, CDR2 YYREEE (reference sequence). CDR3 residues: CASRVAAGGSYNEQFF. The CDR3 DNA is TGTGCCAGCAGGGTAGCCGCGGGGGGTTCCTACAATGAGCAGTTCTTC.

This clone was recorded only once. The V call is TRBV18, the J call TRBJ2-7; TRBD1 might be the D (6 bases). The CDR3 is made up of 16 amino acids. With 1 base removed from V and 2 bases from J, the gap between germline ends came to 15 bases. The germline CDR1 and CDR2 sequences are KGHSH and LQKENI. In nucleotides, the CDR3 is TGTGCCAGCTCACCACTCCCCCAGGGACAACCCTACGAGCAGTACTTC. Translation gives CASSPLPQGQPYEQYF. Together with reference TRBV18 and TRBJ2-7, the CDR3 gives the full variable domain: NAGVMQNPRHLVRRRGQEARLRCSPMKGHSHVYWYRQLPEEGLKFMVYLQKENIIDESGMPKERFSAEFPKEGPSILRIQQVVRGDSAAYFCASSPLPQGQPYEQYFGPGTRLTVT.

This rearrangement joins TRBV7-2 to TRBJ2-7; 10 nucleotides match TRBD2. Trimming removed 7 bases from V and 5 bases from J; junction bases left unmatched: 11. The CDR3 contains 15 residues. Germline CDR1 reads SGHTA; CDR2 reads FQGNSA. CDR3 sequence reads: CASTMSGRAANEQYF. The DNA of the CDR3 is TGTGCCAGCACCATGAGCGGGAGGGCCGCCAACGAGCAGTACTTC. The whole variable domain, remainder taken from reference TRBV7-2 and TRBJ2-7, is GAGVSQSPSNKVTEKGKDVELRCDPISGHTALYWYRQSLGQGLEFLIYFQGNSAPDKSGLPSDRFSAERTGGSVSTLTIQRTQQEDSAVYLCASTMSGRAANEQYFGPGTRLTVT.

The J gene is TRBJ1-5, the V gene TRBV10-3, with D tentatively TRBD1 (5 bases). V lost 0 bases, J lost 4 bases, and 22 bases lay in between. The CDR3 length is 19 residues. Looked up from germline, CDR1 is ENHRY and CDR2 is SYGVKD. DNA for the CDR3: TGTGCCATCAGTGAGTCGTACGCCGGCAGCACCGGGACTAATCAGCCCCAGCATTTT. It is translated as CAISESYAGSTGTNQPQHF.

This clone was detected only once. This sequence joins TRBV11-2 and TRBJ1-4; D might be TRBD1 (5 bases). Germline V gene lookup returns CDR1 SGHAT and CDR2 FQNNGV. The V and J ends lost 10 bases and 7 bases respectively, with 16 bases between them. CDR3 length equals 13 residues. For the CDR3, the DNA is TGTGCCACCGGGGGACGGGGCGGTGAAAAACTGTTTTTT. It yields the protein CATGGRGGEKLFF.

V is TRBV9 and J is TRBJ1-1, with D perhaps matching TRBD1 (5 bases). Trimming took off 3 bases at V and 3 bases at J, with 15 bases between the two ends. Looked up from germline, CDR1 is SGDLS and CDR2 is YYNGEE. The CDR3 extends over 15 amino acids. This CDR3 is CASSAWDSGHTEAFF. The DNA of the CDR3 is TGTGCCAGCAGCGCCTGGGACTCAGGGCACACTGAAGCTTTCTTT.

In its sample, this clone was seen once. V and J are TRBV11-3 and TRBJ1-1; D perhaps matches TRBD1 (5 bases). The CDR3 is made up of 14 amino acids. V was shortened by 5 bases and J by 5 bases, with 15 bases between the two germline ends. Looked up from germline, CDR1 is SGHNT and CDR2 is YENEEA. The CDR3 here is CASSAGRLGTEAFF. CDR3 coding DNA: TGTGCCAGCAGCGCGGGACGATTGGGGACTGAAGCTTTCTTT.

V usage is TRBV7-8 and J usage is TRBJ1-5; no firm D call. This CDR3 comprises 18 residues. Deletions cut 4 bases from V and 0 bases from J, with 19 bases between. In germline, CDR1 is SGHVS, CDR2 FQNEAQ. The CDR3 sequence: CASSSDSATGYSNQPQHF. The CDR3 region has the DNA TGTGCCAGCAGCTCAGACTCTGCGACCGGTTATAGCAATCAGCCCCAGCATTTT.

The chain recombines TRBV27 with TRBJ2-7; 7 bases align to TRBD1. The CDR3 covers 13 residues. Germline V gene sequence: CDR1 MNHEY, CDR2 SMNVEV (reference sequence). Trimming at V came to 4 bases and at J to 6 bases, leaving 6 bases not matched to a gene. The CDR3, as DNA: TGTGCCAGCAGTTGGAGACAGGGTTCCGAGCAGTACTTC. As protein: CASSWRQGSEQYF.

This chain connects TRBV13 to TRBJ2-7; no reliable D call. Germline lookup yields CDR1 PRHDT and CDR2 FYEKMQ (reference sequence). Trimming took off 3 bases at V and 4 bases at J, with 22 bases between the two ends. The CDR3 consists of 17 residues. CDR3 protein: CASSFREDPYDGYEQYF. CDR3 nucleotides: TGTGCCAGCAGCTTTCGTGAGGATCCATATGATGGGTACGAGCAGTACTTC.

The V call is TRBV6-6, the J call TRBJ2-5; 7 bases are a match to TRBD1. Germline V gene lookup returns CDR1 MNHNY and CDR2 SVGAGI (reference sequence). V dropped 6 bases and J dropped 2; count of bases not matched to a gene: 9. CDR3 length: 15 amino acids. The CDR3 sequence is CASSQGQRNQETQYF. Written as DNA, the CDR3 is TGTGCCAGCAGCCAGGGACAGAGAAATCAAGAGACCCAGTACTTC.

This chain joins TRBV5-8 and TRBJ2-7; 10 bases line up with TRBD2. The germline gives CDR1 SGHTS, CDR2 YDEGEE. J was trimmed by 0 bases and V by 3 bases; bases with no gene match: 3. The CDR3 length is 15 residues. CDR3 loop: CASSSSSGSSYEQYF. The CDR3 coding sequence is TGTGCCAGCAGCTCGTCTAGCGGGAGCTCCTACGAGCAGTACTTC.

The rearrangement uses TRBV6-1 and TRBJ1-5; tentatively, D is TRBD1 (5 bases). The V end lost 3 bases, the J end lost 3 bases, and 9 bases lay between the germline ends. Per the germline V gene, CDR1 is MNHNS and CDR2 is SASEGT. The CDR3 sequence is 14 residues long. CDR3 loop: CASSEGGTNQPQHF. CDR3 DNA: TGTGCCAGCAGTGAGGGGGGTACCAATCAGCCCCAGCATTTT.

The chain employs TRBV10-3 and TRBJ1-1; a possible D gene is TRBD1 (6 bases). Germline lookup yields CDR1 ENHRY and CDR2 SYGVKD. This CDR3 is built from 16 residues. V was clipped by 2 bases and J by 1 base, with 14 bases between them. CDR3 sequence reads: CAISEPVATGNTEAFF. In nucleotides, the CDR3 is TGTGCCATCAGTGAGCCGGTCGCGACAGGGAACACTGAAGCTTTCTTT.

J is TRBJ2-3 and V is TRBV5-8; TRBD2 might be the D (5 bases). This CDR3 spans 16 amino acids. CDR1 is SGHTS, CDR2 YDEGEE, per germline. Trimming removed 1 base from V and 1 base from J, with 13 bases in between. The CDR3 sequence: CASSLWSGDRTDTQYF. The CDR3 region has the DNA TGTGCCAGCAGCTTGTGGTCCGGGGATCGCACAGATACGCAGTATTTT.

The gene calls are TRBV7-6 and TRBJ2-7; perhaps TRBD2 as D (6 bases). Germline CDR1 reads SGHVS; CDR2 reads FNYEAQ. Trimming stripped 7 bases from V and 6 bases from J, with 25 bases between. The CDR3 runs 16 residues. The CDR3 spells CASTDLRDFTFAEQYF. The CDR3 DNA sequence: TGTGCCAGCACGGACTTACGGGACTTCACTTTCGCCGAGCAGTACTTC.

The genes are TRBV11-2 and TRBJ2-5; 10 nucleotides agree with TRBD2. The germline CDR1 and CDR2 sequences are SGHAT and FQNNGV. This CDR3 is built from 17 residues. The J segment lost 0 bases and the V segment lost 7 bases, leaving 11 bases of the junction unmatched. CDR3 coding DNA: TGTGCCAGCACCTCCGAGAACCTAGCGGGGGACCAAGAGACCCAGTACTTC. Translated, it gives CASTSENLAGDQETQYF. Looking up the rest from reference TRBV11-2 and TRBJ2-5 gives the full variable domain: EAGVAQSPRYKIIEKRQSVAFWCNPISGHATLYWYQQILGQGPKLLIQFQNNGVVDDSQLPKDRFSAERLKGVDSTLKIQPAKLEDSAVYLCASTSENLAGDQETQYFGPGTRLLVL.

V is TRBV2 and J is TRBJ1-1; D is unresolved. The CDR3 covers 14 residues. Germline CDR1 reads SNHLY; CDR2 reads FYNNEI. V lost 7 bases and J 7 bases, leaving 19 bases between the germline ends. CDR3 sequence: CASTWESYSIEAFF. The CDR3 DNA sequence: TGTGCCAGCACCTGGGAGAGTTATTCAATTGAAGCTTTCTTT.